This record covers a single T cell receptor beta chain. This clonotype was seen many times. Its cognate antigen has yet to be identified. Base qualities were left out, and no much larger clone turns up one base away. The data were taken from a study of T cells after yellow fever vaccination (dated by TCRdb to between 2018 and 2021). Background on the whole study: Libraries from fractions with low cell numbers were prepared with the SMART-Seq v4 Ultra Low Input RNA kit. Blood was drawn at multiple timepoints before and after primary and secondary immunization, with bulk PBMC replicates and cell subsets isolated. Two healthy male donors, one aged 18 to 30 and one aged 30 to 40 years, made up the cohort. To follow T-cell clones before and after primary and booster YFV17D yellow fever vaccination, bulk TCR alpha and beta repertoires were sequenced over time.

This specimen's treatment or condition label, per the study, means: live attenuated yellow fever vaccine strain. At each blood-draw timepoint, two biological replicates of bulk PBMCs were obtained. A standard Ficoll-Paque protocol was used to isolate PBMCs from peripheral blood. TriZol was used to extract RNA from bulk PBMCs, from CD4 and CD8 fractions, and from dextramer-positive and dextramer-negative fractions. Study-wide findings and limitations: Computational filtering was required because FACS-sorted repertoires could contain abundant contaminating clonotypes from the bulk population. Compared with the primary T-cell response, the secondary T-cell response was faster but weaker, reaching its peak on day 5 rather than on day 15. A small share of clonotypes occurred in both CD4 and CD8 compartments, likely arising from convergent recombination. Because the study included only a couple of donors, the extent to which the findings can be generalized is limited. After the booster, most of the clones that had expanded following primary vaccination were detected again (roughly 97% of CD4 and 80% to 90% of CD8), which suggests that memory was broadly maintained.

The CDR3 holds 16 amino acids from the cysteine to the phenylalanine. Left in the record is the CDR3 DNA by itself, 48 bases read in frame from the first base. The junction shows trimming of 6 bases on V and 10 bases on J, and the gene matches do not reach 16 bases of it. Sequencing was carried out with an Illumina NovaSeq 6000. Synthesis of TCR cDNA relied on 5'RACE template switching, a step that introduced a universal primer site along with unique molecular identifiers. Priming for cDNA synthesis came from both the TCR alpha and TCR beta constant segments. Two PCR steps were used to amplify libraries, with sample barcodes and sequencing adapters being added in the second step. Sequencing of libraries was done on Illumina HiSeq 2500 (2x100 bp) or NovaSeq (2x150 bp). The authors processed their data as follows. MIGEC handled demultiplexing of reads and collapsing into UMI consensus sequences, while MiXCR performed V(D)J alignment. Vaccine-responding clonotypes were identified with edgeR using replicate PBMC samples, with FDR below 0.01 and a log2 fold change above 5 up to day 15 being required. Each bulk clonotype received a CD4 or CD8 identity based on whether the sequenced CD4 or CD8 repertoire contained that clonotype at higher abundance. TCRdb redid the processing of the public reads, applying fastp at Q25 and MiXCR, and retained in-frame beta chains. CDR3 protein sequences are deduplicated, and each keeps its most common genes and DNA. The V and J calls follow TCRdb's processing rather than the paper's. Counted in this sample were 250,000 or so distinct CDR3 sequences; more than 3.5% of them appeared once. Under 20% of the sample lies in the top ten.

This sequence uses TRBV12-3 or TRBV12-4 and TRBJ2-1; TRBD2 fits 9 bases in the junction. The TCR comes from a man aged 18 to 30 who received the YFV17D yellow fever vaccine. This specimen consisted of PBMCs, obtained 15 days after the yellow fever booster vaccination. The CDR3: CASSSWGLAGEGEQFF. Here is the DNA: TGTGCCAGCAGCTCGTGGGGTTTAGCGGGGGAAGGGGAGCAGTTCTTC.